This T cell receptor beta chain was captured by sequencing in a study of blood T cells in healthy people across ages (dated by TCRdb to the mid-2010s). Looking at the study overall: In model experiments, template switching captured about one uniquely barcoded TCR beta cDNA molecule for every two T cells. Using deep sequencing normalized with unique cDNA molecular identifiers, the study measured how TCR beta repertoire diversity changes with age. Donors were grouped into four age groups: young (average roughly 17 years), middle-aged (over 35), aged (about 60) and long-lived (around 82). To avoid experimental bias, donors of different ages were randomly spread across the sequencing lanes. The study analyzed two additional independent replicas of 1 million unique cDNA reads from the same blood draw for two donors, one aged 18 to 30 and one aged 80 or older.

The full study reports these points: There was a strong correlation between observed TCR beta diversity and the percentage of naive T cells measured by flow cytometry. Observed TCR beta diversity per million T cells fell roughly linearly with age, and a significant reduction was already apparent by age about 38. Donor CMV infection status was unknown, potentially confounding age-related changes in expanded clonotypes. Compared with the aged group, more naive CD4+ T cells, fewer expanded clones and increased TCR diversity were shown by the long-lived group, suggesting age selection. Conclusive comparison of naive and antigen-experienced compartments was prevented by the profiling of bulk unsorted PBMCs. Estimates of total diversity based on one million sequenced T cells were regarded as lower bounds and as underestimates.

Comments on this clonotype: There is no known antigen for this receptor. The junction and the germline gene differ at one end; a read error may be behind it.

The germline V gene supplies CDR1 SGHTA and CDR2 FQGNSA. Including the terminal cysteine and phenylalanine, the CDR3 comprises 13 residues. Just the 39-base CDR3 DNA is kept, in frame starting at base 1. Libraries were constructed by 5' RACE. Sequenced on an Illumina HiSeq 2500. The second PCR ran for roughly 7 to 12 cycles and used a J-beta primer mix along with a sample-barcoded 5' primer. A template-switch 5' adaptor carrying 12 random nucleotides introduced a unique molecular identifier onto each TCR beta cDNA molecule. At least 2.5 million CDR3-containing paired-end reads were obtained from each sample. First-strand cDNA synthesis was performed from all RNA using the Mint cDNA synthesis kit, with priming by a TRBC-specific oligonucleotide. All cDNA was treated with uracil-DNA glycosylase and then went through a first 18-cycle PCR with the universal primers M1SS and BC2_uni_R. The authors processed their data as follows. For normalization, 1 million high-quality reads were randomly selected from each sample, with every read carrying a distinct molecular identifier. Reads with shared molecular identifiers were discarded instead of being binned into consensus sequences. MiTCR, with a Q25 quality threshold and the strictest error-elimination algorithm, was used for CDR3 identification, clonotype clustering and error correction. A nonparametric unseen species model with Euler transformation was used to estimate a lower bound on total TCR beta diversity. TCRdb took the public reads, trimmed them with fastp at Q25, ran MiXCR for clone calling and kept in-frame beta chains. Merged by CDR3 protein, the rows form single entries marked with the most common genes and DNA. The V and J calls and clone size are TCRdb's, not the authors'. Present in this sample are hundreds of thousands of distinct CDR3 sequences, around 41% of which were seen just once. 30% of the sample rests with the top ten.

The approximately 41 donors, aged about 6 to 95 years, were systemically healthy Caucasian individuals from Russia. Each donor gave approximately 10 milliliters of peripheral blood, collected into EDTA-treated Vacutainer tubes. Ficoll-Paque density-gradient centrifugation was used to isolate PBMCs, with at least 7 million per sample. Trizol reagent was used to extract total RNA from PBMCs, with at least 6 micrograms per sample. For every donor, an aliquot of PBMCs went through flow cytometry to measure the percentages of naive CD45RAhigh/CD27high T cells. The chain is made from TRBV7-2 and TRBJ2-7; no D gene can be assigned with confidence. The clonotype was recovered from a man at least 80 years old in good health. Sequences were obtained from blood. The CDR3 reads as follows: CACSLGQSYEQYF. At the DNA level, the sequence is TGTGCCTGCAGCTTAGGGCAGAGCTACGAGCAGTACTTC.